The 4 T cell receptor beta chains given below trace back to one sample, sequenced in a study of naive and memory T cell subsets. A UMI-containing oligonucleotide was joined by 3' ligation to the TCR cDNA template. Ligated cDNA underwent four rounds of PCR with nested alpha and beta constant region primers and SP2. Using its own MiXCR run on the 5' RACE reads, TCRdb lists one record per CDR3 protein. The table has 58,000 or so distinct CDR3 sequences, under 10% seen once. The origin of the receptors is a female donor in good health.

This clonotype was detected ten times or more. The rearrangement uses TRBV2 and TRBJ1-1, with D unclear. Per germline, CDR1 SNHLY and CDR2 FYNNEI. V lost 4 bases and J 6 bases, leaving 9 bases between the germline ends. CDR3 length: 12 residues. CDR3 sequence (DNA): TGTGCCAGCAGTGTGGGGTGGGCTGAAGCTTTCTTT. It specifies CASSVGWAEAFF. Based on the CDR3 plus reference TRBV2 and TRBJ1-1, the full variable domain is EPEVTQTPSHQVTQMGQEVILRCVPISNHLYFYWYRQILGQKVEFLVSFYNNEISEKSEIFDDQFSVERPDGSNFTLKIRSTKLEDSAMYFCASSVGWAEAFFGQGTRLTVV.

This clonotype was observed a few times. The chain combines TRBV20-1 with TRBJ1-4; no firm D call. CDR3 size: 14 residues. The V end lost 6 bases, the J end lost 6 bases, and 17 bases lay between the germline ends. CDR1 and CDR2 from the germline V gene are DFQATT and SNEGSKA (reference sequence). For the CDR3, the DNA is TGCAGTGCCATGAAGAGAGGGAAGGATGAAAAACTGTTTTTT. Its protein product is CSAMKRGKDEKLFF.

This clonotype has only a few counts. The V gene is TRBV20-1, the J gene TRBJ1-1, with 8 bases lining up with TRBD1. Germline V gene lookup returns CDR1 DFQATT and CDR2 SNEGSKA (reference sequence). V trimming: 6 bases; J trimming: 6 bases; junction bases outside the gene matches: 9. This CDR3 contains 13 residues. The CDR3 DNA sequence: TGCAGTGCCCCCCAGACAGGGGTCGCTGAAGCTTTCTTT. Amino acids: CSAPQTGVAEAFF.

The genes are TRBV12-3 or TRBV12-4 and TRBJ2-7, with 9 bases matching TRBD1. V was clipped by 5 bases and J by 3 bases; unmatched bases: 5. The CDR3 spans 14 residues. The CDR3 nucleotides read TGTGCCAGCAGTCTCGGGACAGGGAACTACGAGCAGTACTTC. It codes for CASSLGTGNYEQYF.